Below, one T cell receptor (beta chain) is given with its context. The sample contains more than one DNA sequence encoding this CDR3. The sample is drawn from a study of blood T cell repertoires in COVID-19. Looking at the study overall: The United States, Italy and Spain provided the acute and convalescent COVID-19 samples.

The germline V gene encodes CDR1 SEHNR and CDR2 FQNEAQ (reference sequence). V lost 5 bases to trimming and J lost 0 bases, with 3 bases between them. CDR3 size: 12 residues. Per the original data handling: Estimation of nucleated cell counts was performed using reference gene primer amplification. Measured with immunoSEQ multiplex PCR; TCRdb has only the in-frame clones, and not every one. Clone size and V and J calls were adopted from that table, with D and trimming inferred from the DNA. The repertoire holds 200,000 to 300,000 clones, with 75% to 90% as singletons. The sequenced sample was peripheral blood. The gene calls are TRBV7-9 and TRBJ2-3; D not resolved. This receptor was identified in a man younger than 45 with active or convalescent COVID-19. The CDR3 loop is CASSLSTDTQYF. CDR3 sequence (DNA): TGTGCCAGCAGCCTGAGCACAGATACGCAGTATTTT.